The next 31 T cell receptor beta chains were all read from a single sample in a study of blood T cell repertoires in COVID-19. Sequenced by immunoSEQ multiplex PCR; TCRdb stores in-frame clones only, minus some. This sample has about 320,000 clones; more than 70% occur once, and the top ten carry under 2%. Sequenced sample: peripheral blood. The receptors derive from a woman in her twenties or thirties with COVID-19, enrolled during active disease.

This chain uses TRBV9 with TRBJ2-3; D is unclear. The ends were cut back, 4 bases at V and 2 bases at J, with 17 bases in the middle. Germline CDR1 is SGDLS and CDR2 is YYNGEE. The CDR3 has 16 residues. The CDR3 nucleotides are TGTGCCAGCAGCCAGCTGAGTAGCAGCCTCACAGATACGCAGTATTTT. This gives the protein CASSQLSSSLTDTQYF.

V gene TRBV7-2 combines with J gene TRBJ1-4; 7 bases match TRBD1. The CDR3 length is 14 residues. The V and J ends lost 3 bases and 4 bases, in that order; junction bases with no gene match: 2. The germline CDR1 and CDR2 sequences are SGHTA and FQGNSA. CDR3 DNA sequence: TGTGCCAGCAGCTTCCGGGACAGTAATGAAAAACTGTTTTTT. Its protein product is CASSFRDSNEKLFF.

This chain uses TRBV19 with TRBJ2-1; 9 bases agree with TRBD2. V shed 6 bases, J shed 8 bases, and the junction held 2 bases outside the gene matches. The CDR3 covers 12 residues. The V gene's germline CDR1 is LNHDA and CDR2 SQIVND (reference sequence). This CDR3 reads CASRASGDEQFF. The CDR3, as DNA: TGTGCCAGTAGGGCTAGCGGGGATGAGCAGTTCTTC.

The CDR3 nucleotides are TGTGCCAGCAGCCTCTCTACAGGAACCATTCAAGAGACCCAGTACTTC. This sequence encodes CASSLSTGTIQETQYF. The V gene is TRBV27, the J gene TRBJ2-5; perhaps TRBD1 as D (5 bases). V was clipped by 6 bases and J by 2 bases, with 19 bases between them. Germline V CDR1 and CDR2: MNHEY, SMNVEV (reference sequence). The CDR3 sequence is 16 residues long.

The gene calls are TRBV11-3 and TRBJ2-3; TRBD2 matches at 7 bases. The CDR3 extends over 15 amino acids. Germline trimming cut 3 bases from V and 5 bases from J; bases unmatched to any gene: 8. From germline, CDR1 is SGHNT and CDR2 YENEEA. The CDR3 DNA sequence: TGTGCCAGCAGCTTGAGGGAGGGGCCAAAAGATACGCAGTATTTT. Amino acid sequence: CASSLREGPKDTQYF.

The V call is TRBV10-3, the J call TRBJ1-3, with a possible D match to TRBD1 (5 bases). The germline V and J ends were trimmed by 1 base and 0 bases, with 7 bases remaining between them. Looked up from germline, CDR1 is ENHRY and CDR2 is SYGVKD. This CDR3 region has 15 residues. For the CDR3, the DNA is TGTGCCATCAGTGAGTACGGGGGCTCTGGAAACACCATATATTTT. Protein: CAISEYGGSGNTIYF.

This clone was picked up one time. The chain uses TRBV18 and TRBJ1-2, with a tentative D call TRBD1 (6 bases). The CDR3 consists of 14 residues. V was clipped by 3 bases and J by 5 bases, with 13 bases between them. Germline lookup yields CDR1 KGHSH and CDR2 LQKENI. CDR3 region: CASSPETTGYGYTF. The CDR3, as DNA: TGTGCCAGCTCACCCGAAACAACAGGGTATGGCTACACCTTC.

The DNA of the CDR3 is TGTGCCAGCAGTGTCCGACAGGGGAACACCGGGGAGCTGTTTTTT. It is translated as CASSVRQGNTGELFF. The rearrangement uses TRBV6-4 and TRBJ2-2; 7 bases line up with TRBD1. Unmatched junction bases numbered 3, after V lost 4 bases and J lost 1 base. The CDR3 consists of 15 residues. From germline, CDR1 is MRHNA and CDR2 SNTAGT.

The chain links TRBV6-1 to TRBJ2-7, with a weak D call TRBD1 (6 bases). V gave up 2 bases and J gave up 6 bases, with 8 bases separating them. CDR1 MNHNS and CDR2 SASEGT come from the germline V gene. The CDR3 spans 12 residues. The CDR3 sequence is CASSEKGVEQYF. CDR3 sequence (DNA): TGTGCCAGCAGTGAAAAGGGGGTCGAGCAGTACTTC.

The table lists this clone with a count of one. The gene calls are TRBV29-1 and TRBJ2-3, with a weak D call TRBD2 (6 bases). The CDR3 runs 15 residues. Germline assignment: CDR1 SQVTM and CDR2 ANQGSEA. Between the trimmed V and J ends, which lost 1 base and 4 bases, there was a span of 15 bases. Here the CDR3 reads CSVEAPEASADTQYF. CDR3 nucleotide sequence: TGCAGCGTTGAAGCTCCAGAGGCTAGCGCAGATACGCAGTATTTT.

The rearrangement joins TRBV4-2 to TRBJ2-7; 8 bases are a match to TRBD1. With V trimmed by 3 bases and J by 3 bases, 7 bases remained unmatched. The CDR3 extends over 15 amino acids. The germline V gene has CDR1 LGHNA and CDR2 YNFKEQ. The CDR3 DNA follows: TGTGCCAGCAGCCAGTCGACAGGGGACCTCTACGAGCAGTACTTC. Translated, it gives CASSQSTGDLYEQYF.

The V gene is TRBV5-6, the J gene TRBJ2-7; D is perhaps TRBD1 (5 bases). Trimming stripped 6 bases from V and 2 bases from J, with 21 bases between. Germline V lookup: CDR1 SGHDT, CDR2 YYEEEE. There are 16 residues in the CDR3. The CDR3 here is CASNPHRRTGTYEQYF. In DNA form, the CDR3 reads TGTGCCAGCAACCCCCACCGCCGTACAGGAACCTACGAGCAGTACTTC.

V usage is TRBV6-5 and J usage is TRBJ1-6; 7 nucleotides align to TRBD1. The CDR3 runs 13 residues. Trimming removed 9 bases from V and 5 bases from J; junction bases left unmatched: 4. Germline CDR1 MNHEY, CDR2 SVGAGI. In DNA, the CDR3 is TGTGCCAGTGGGGACAGAGATAATTCACCCCTCCACTTT. Translated: CASGDRDNSPLHF.

In this sample, this clone turned up once. The CDR3 protein is CASSPNRGFQETQYF. As DNA, the CDR3 is TGTGCCAGCAGCCCGAACAGGGGATTCCAAGAGACCCAGTACTTC. This chain links TRBV11-2 with TRBJ2-5; TRBD1 matches 7 bases. Germline CDR1 reads SGHAT; CDR2 reads FQNNGV. V trimming: 5 bases; J trimming: 1 base; junction bases outside the gene matches: 7. The length of the CDR3 is 15 residues.

The chain uses TRBV15 and TRBJ2-2; TRBD1 matches 8 bases. Germline CDR1 and CDR2: LNHNV and YYDKDF (reference sequence). There are 20 residues in the CDR3. With 8 bases clipped from V and 3 bases from J, the junction kept 23 bases outside the gene matches. CDR3 in DNA: TGTGCCACCTCTCCCTCCGGGGGACAGGCACCGCTGTGGGACACCGGGGAGCTGTTTTTT. This translates into CATSPSGGQAPLWDTGELFF.

The gene calls are TRBV6-1 and TRBJ1-4, with 7 bases aligning to TRBD1. After removal of 2 bases from V and 10 bases from J, the junction contained 4 bases not matched to a gene. Germline CDR1 MNHNS, CDR2 SASEGT. The length of the CDR3 is 13 residues. The CDR3 DNA sequence: TGTGCCAGCAGTGAAAGGACAGGACTAAAACTGTTTTTT. Its protein is CASSERTGLKLFF.

V gene TRBV6-2 or TRBV6-3 combines with J gene TRBJ1-2, with 8 bases fitting TRBD1. There are 13 residues in the CDR3. Unmatched junction bases numbered 10, after V lost 5 bases and J lost 11 bases. Germline CDR1 is MNHEY and CDR2 is SVGEGT. CDR3 DNA sequence: TGTGCCAGCAGTCTAACCGGGACAGGAGCGTACACCTTC. This encodes CASSLTGTGAYTF.

This chain joins TRBV5-1 and TRBJ2-5; TRBD2 is a possible D gene (5 bases). The CDR3 length is 14 residues. Germline CDR1 is SGHRS and CDR2 is YFSETQ. The germline V and J ends were trimmed by 0 bases and 3 bases, with 9 bases remaining between them. The CDR3 spells CASSLGWGEETQYF. The CDR3 bases are TGCGCCAGCAGCTTGGGGTGGGGAGAAGAGACCCAGTACTTC.

The chain links TRBV27 to TRBJ1-6; weak D call: TRBD1 (5 bases). V was trimmed by 2 bases and J by 5 bases, leaving 10 bases between them. This CDR3 is built from 15 residues. Germline V gives CDR1 MNHEY, CDR2 SMNVEV (reference sequence). CDR3 in amino acids: CASSLAGGHNSPLHF. CDR3 nucleotides: TGTGCCAGCAGTTTAGCGGGGGGACATAATTCACCCCTCCACTTT.

This sequence joins TRBV4-1 and TRBJ1-1; a possible D gene is TRBD1 (6 bases). The germline V gene has CDR1 MGHRA and CDR2 YSYEKL. The CDR3 loop spans 15 amino acids. Trimming pared 4 bases from V and 0 bases from J, leaving 12 bases between. This chain's CDR3 is CASSPRTALNTEAFF. The CDR3 bases are TGCGCCAGCAGCCCCCGGACAGCCCTGAACACTGAAGCTTTCTTT.

The chain carries TRBV5-5 and TRBJ2-5, with D perhaps TRBD1 (6 bases). The V end was cut by 4 bases, the J end by 5 bases, with 21 bases between. Germline-derived CDR1 and CDR2 are SGHKS and YYEKEE (reference sequence). This CDR3 is built from 16 residues. This CDR3 is CASSLAPRGSDETQYF. CDR3 bases: TGTGCCAGCAGCCTAGCCCCCAGGGGCTCTGACGAGACCCAGTACTTC.

The chain links TRBV2 to TRBJ2-1; a weak D match, TRBD2 (6 bases). This CDR3 region has 17 residues. The V gene's germline CDR1 is SNHLY and CDR2 FYNNEI. V lost 3 bases, J lost 5 bases, and 20 bases lay in between. The CDR3 is CASSEAGRGYLDNEQFF. The CDR3, as DNA: TGTGCCAGCAGTGAGGCCGGGCGGGGCTATCTAGACAATGAGCAGTTCTTC. Full variable domain (missing parts from reference TRBV2 and TRBJ2-1): EPEVTQTPSHQVTQMGQEVILRCVPISNHLYFYWYRQILGQKVEFLVSFYNNEISEKSEIFDDQFSVERPDGSNFTLKIRSTKLEDSAMYFCASSEAGRGYLDNEQFFGPGTRLTVL.

The CDR3 is CASSEGQIRDEQYV. CDR3 nucleotide sequence: TGTGCCAGCAGTGAAGGCCAGATCCGGGACGAGCAGTACGTC. The chain has TRBV6-1 and TRBJ2-7; D is uncertain. Trimming pared 1 base from V and 5 bases from J, leaving 12 bases between. CDR3 length equals 14 residues. Germline assignment: CDR1 MNHNS and CDR2 SASEGT.

In this sample, this clone turned up once. V is TRBV13 and J is TRBJ1-2; TRBD1 matches at 9 bases. Losses at the gene ends were 5 bases for V and 7 bases for J; bases not matched to a gene: 14. CDR3 length: 16 residues. The germline gives CDR1 PRHDT, CDR2 FYEKMQ (reference sequence). Here the CDR3 DNA reads TGTGCCAGCAGCGCCAAGCGGACAGGGGAAGGTGGTGGCTACACCTTC. Amino acid sequence: CASSAKRTGEGGGYTF.

This clone was recorded only once. The same CDR3 can be traced to other DNA sequences in this sample. CDR3 loop: CATSRDSNYGYTF. Written as DNA, the CDR3 is TGTGCCACCAGCAGGGACAGTAACTATGGCTACACCTTC. V usage is TRBV15 and J usage is TRBJ1-2; perhaps TRBD1 as D (6 bases). The CDR3 covers 13 residues. V was pared by 3 bases and J by 1 base, with 6 bases between. Germline V lookup: CDR1 LNHNV, CDR2 YYDKDF (reference sequence).

V and J are TRBV5-1 and TRBJ2-1; TRBD2 matches at 13 bases. Germline values: CDR1 SGHRS, CDR2 YFSETQ. The CDR3 consists of 15 residues. Trimming cost V 6 bases and J 8 bases; bases outside gene matches: 8. The CDR3 reads CASKTSGGTADEQFF. CDR3 nucleotide sequence: TGCGCCAGCAAGACTAGCGGGGGGACGGCAGATGAGCAGTTCTTC.

This sequence joins TRBV12-3 or TRBV12-4 and TRBJ1-1; the D gene is possibly TRBD1 (5 bases). CDR3 length: 12 amino acids. Trimming stripped 3 bases from V and 12 bases from J, with 14 bases between. The DNA for the CDR3 is TGTGCCAGCAGTTTTCAAGGGGCTAATCCTTTCTTT. Its protein is CASSFQGANPFF.

The chain links TRBV7-2 to TRBJ1-3; D uncertain. The CDR3 is 17 amino acids. Germline V gene data show CDR1 as SGHTA and CDR2 as FQGNSA. Trimming left V 5 bases short and J 0 bases short, with 17 bases between. The CDR3 sequence: CASSPVPGVVSGNTIYF. In nucleotides, the CDR3 is TGTGCCAGCAGCCCCGTACCCGGGGTGGTCTCTGGAAACACCATATATTTT.

The gene calls are TRBV5-5 and TRBJ1-5; TRBD1 matches 8 bases. V gave up 0 bases and J gave up 6 bases; unmatched junction bases: 11. The CDR3 runs to 17 residues. In germline, CDR1 is SGHKS, CDR2 YYEKEE (reference sequence). CDR3 nucleotide sequence: TGTGCCAGCAGCTTGGCACTACAGGGGGGTTACGGTCAGCCCCAGCATTTT. Protein: CASSLALQGGYGQPQHF.

The chain is built from TRBV27 and TRBJ2-2; 9 nucleotides match TRBD2. CDR3 size: 15 residues. Trimming at V came to 7 bases and at J to 4 bases, leaving 7 bases not matched to a gene. Germline loops: CDR1 MNHEY, CDR2 SMNVEV (reference sequence). CDR3 loop: CASTASGAGTGELFF. In nucleotides, the CDR3 is TGTGCCAGCACCGCTAGCGGGGCCGGCACCGGGGAGCTGTTTTTT.

Concerning this clone: The sample holds other DNA sequences that translate to the same CDR3. V gene TRBV11-2 combines with J gene TRBJ1-1, with D perhaps matching TRBD1 (5 bases). V dropped 6 bases and J dropped 11 bases, with 13 bases sitting between them. The CDR3 consists of 11 residues. Germline-derived CDR1 and CDR2 are SGHAT and FQNNGV. Written as DNA, the CDR3 is TGTGCCAGCAGAGTTGAAGGGGCGGCTTTCTTT. This codes for CASRVEGAAFF.